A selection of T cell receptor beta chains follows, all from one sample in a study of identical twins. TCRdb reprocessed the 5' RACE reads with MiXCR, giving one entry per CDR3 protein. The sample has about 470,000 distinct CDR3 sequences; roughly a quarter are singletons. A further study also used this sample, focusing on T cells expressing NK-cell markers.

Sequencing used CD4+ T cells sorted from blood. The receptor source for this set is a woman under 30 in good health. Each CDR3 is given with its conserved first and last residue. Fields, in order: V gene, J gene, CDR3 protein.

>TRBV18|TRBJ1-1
CASSPANRGNTEAFF
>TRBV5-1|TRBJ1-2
CASSLVGSGGYTF
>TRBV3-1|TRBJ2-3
CASRRGGTSTDTQYF
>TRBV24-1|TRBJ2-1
CATSANRGTSAYNEQFF
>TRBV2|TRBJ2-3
CASLAASGDPLKRYF
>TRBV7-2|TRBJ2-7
CASSFGLTVWYF
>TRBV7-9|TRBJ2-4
CASSPQGYKNIQYF
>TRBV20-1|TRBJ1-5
CSATGQVNNQPQHF
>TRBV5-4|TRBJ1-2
CASRGGNAWGGYTF
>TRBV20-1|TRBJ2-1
CSAQSGGGLYEQFF
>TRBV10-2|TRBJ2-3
CASGRGRAIDTQYF
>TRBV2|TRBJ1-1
CASGISFMNTEAFF
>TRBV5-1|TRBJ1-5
CASSFSDPASQPQHF
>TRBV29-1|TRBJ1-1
CSAGSPTEAFF
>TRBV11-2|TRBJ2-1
CASSLRSGRYNEQFF
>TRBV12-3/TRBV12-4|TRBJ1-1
CASSHLHPKAFF
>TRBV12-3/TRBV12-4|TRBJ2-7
CASAPDTGGSTSRQYF
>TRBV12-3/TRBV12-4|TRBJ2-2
CASSLGGRLTGELFF
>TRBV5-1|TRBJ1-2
CASSLAPASGYTF
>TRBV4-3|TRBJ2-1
CASSQGSRGGQFF
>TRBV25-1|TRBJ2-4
CASSRLGQTLAKNIQYF
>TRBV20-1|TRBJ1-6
CSASSGQSPLHF
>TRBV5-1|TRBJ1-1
CASSLQHSQGGGTEAFF
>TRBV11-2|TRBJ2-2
CASSPGQGVTGELFF
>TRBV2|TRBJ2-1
CASSELSRWAYNEQFF
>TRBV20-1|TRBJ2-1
CSANLQEWEQFF
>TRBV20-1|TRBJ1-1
CSAQRGVGTEAFF
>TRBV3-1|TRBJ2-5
CASSQGVKLAGETQYF
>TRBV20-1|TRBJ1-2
CSAARRYLRGLGYGYTF
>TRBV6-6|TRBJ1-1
CASSDRSAEAFF
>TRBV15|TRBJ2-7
CATSGPGTGKSSYEQYF
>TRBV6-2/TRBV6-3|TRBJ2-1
CASTAPYYNEQFF
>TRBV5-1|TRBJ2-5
CASSSGLLLETQYF
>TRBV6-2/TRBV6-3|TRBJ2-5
CASSYSGTGGTQYF
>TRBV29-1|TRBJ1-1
CSVERRVDVTEAFF
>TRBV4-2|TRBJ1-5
CASSQRTGGGGSNQPQHF
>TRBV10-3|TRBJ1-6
CAIRGHGEENSPLHF
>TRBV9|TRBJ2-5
CASSVSAGQAGETQYF
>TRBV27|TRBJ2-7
CASRDRSGLAGEQYF
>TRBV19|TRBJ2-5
CASSPRTGPETQYF
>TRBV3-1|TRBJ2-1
CASSQDSGTFSSYNEQFF
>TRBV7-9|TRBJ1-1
CASSLRGASGTEAFF
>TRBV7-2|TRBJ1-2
CASSEYRADGYTF
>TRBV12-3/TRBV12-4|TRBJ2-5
CASRKGGSAETQYF
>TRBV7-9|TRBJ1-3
CASTFWGSGNTIYF
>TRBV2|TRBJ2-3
CASTRADTDTQYF
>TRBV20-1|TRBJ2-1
CSAKWPAYNEQFF
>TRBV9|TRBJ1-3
CASTGQGAGNTIYF
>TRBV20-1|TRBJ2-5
CSARLGIGETQYF
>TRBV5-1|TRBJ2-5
CASSTLDSGETQYF
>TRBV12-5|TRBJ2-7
CATCSGRGDEQYF
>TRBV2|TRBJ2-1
CASTYSPSSYNEQFF
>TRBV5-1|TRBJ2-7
CASSPDRTGPSIDEQYF
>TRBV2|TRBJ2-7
CASSEQGSSYEQYF
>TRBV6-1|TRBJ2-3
CASRTGQGRTDTQYF
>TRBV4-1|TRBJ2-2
CASRGTSGALNTGELFF
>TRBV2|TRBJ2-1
CASSRVGSSYNEQFF
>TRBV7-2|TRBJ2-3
CASTNSGNTQYF